This note documents a single T cell receptor beta chain sequence. V lost 2 bases and J lost 0, with 11 bases in between. The CDR3 runs to 16 residues. Germline V gives CDR1 MNHEY, CDR2 SVGAGI. Amplification targeted the TCR beta CDR3 regions, with RNA transcripts as the source material. After a first-round RT-PCR with HTBI primers, a second-round multiplex PCR was run. TCRdb passed the multiplex PCR reads through MiXCR, listing each CDR3 protein once. The profile shows around 600,000 distinct CDR3 sequences, under 50% of them singletons. This sample is part of a study of Graves' ophthalmopathy and Graves' hyperthyroidism.

The rearrangement joins TRBV6-5 to TRBJ1-5; D not resolved. Sequenced: peripheral blood. This sequence was found in an adult man with Graves' ophthalmopathy. The CDR3 DNA follows: TGTGCCAGCAGTTACGACTCGCCGCTTAGCAATCAGCCCCAGCATTTT. This translates into CASSYDSPLSNQPQHF.